Below, one T cell receptor beta chain is given with its context. Antigen: not known. Amplification used primers for 54 TRBV and 13 TRBJ segments. Some clones are missing from TCRdb's copy, which holds only in-frame ones; the method was immunoSEQ multiplex PCR. The data show around 100,000 clones, 80% to 95% seen once. Germline CDR1 and CDR2: KGHSH and LQKENI. V was clipped by 0 bases and J by 2 bases, with 5 bases between them. The CDR3 has 13 residues. This sample is part of a study of T cell repertoires and HLA-DP antigens. Whole-study findings and limits: Previously undetected clones averaged 36.3% and 50.6% against the two alleles respectively.

V is TRBV18 and J is TRBJ2-7; D unresolved. The specimen sequenced was CD4+ T cells from PBMCs. The receptor's source is a woman in her late teens or twenties in good health and CMV-seronegative. In nucleotides, the CDR3 is TGTGCCAGCTCACCACCCTCGACCTACGAGCAGTACTTC. Protein sequence: CASSPPSTYEQYF.